These T cell receptor beta chains were read from a single sample in a study of shared clonotypes between healthy human individuals. Some clones are missing from TCRdb's copy, which holds only in-frame ones; the method was immunoSEQ multiplex PCR. This repertoire shows around 2,000,000 clones, about 95% found once; its top ten account for approximately 1.2%. The sequencing sample was made of naive CD8+ T cells sorted from blood. All receptors derive from a man aged 18 to 29 in good health. The CDR3 runs from the conserved cysteine through the conserved F or W. A D gene is named only where the DNA matches it firmly. Size is omitted from some rows. Given values are once, few, many or a class for expanded clones.

J gene	V gene	D gene	clone size	CDR3 protein	CDR3 DNA
TRBJ2-2	TRBV6-5	-	-	CASSYAGVAGELFF	TGTGCCAGCAGTTACGCAGGGGTGGCCGGGGAGCTGTTTTTT
TRBJ1-1	TRBV7-9	-	-	CASSFSAAGAEAFF	TGTGCCAGCAGCTTTTCCGCGGCTGGGGCTGAAGCTTTCTTT
TRBJ2-3	TRBV7-9	TRBD1	-	CASSLRQGGTDTQYF	TGTGCCAGCAGCTTAAGACAGGGCGGCACAGATACGCAGTATTTT
TRBJ2-3	TRBV9	-	-	CASSGGSDTQYF	TGTGCCAGCAGCGGAGGGTCAGATACGCAGTATTTT
TRBJ2-3	TRBV9	-	-	CASSVARHTDTQYF	TGTGCCAGCAGCGTAGCGAGACACACAGATACGCAGTATTTT
TRBJ1-2	TRBV6-1	-	-	CASSENTAGYTF	TGTGCCAGCAGTGAAAACACGGCTGGCTACACCTTC
TRBJ1-3	TRBV4-3	-	-	CASSQDTTYSGNTIYF	TGCGCCAGCAGCCAAGACACGACCTATTCTGGAAACACCATATATTTT
TRBJ2-2	TRBV6-6	TRBD2	-	CASSYLAGGPEELFF	TGTGCCAGCAGTTATTTGGCGGGAGGCCCCGAGGAGCTGTTTTTT
TRBJ2-5	TRBV6-1	-	-	CASSETLWGEGPETQYF	TGTGCCAGCAGTGAGACACTTTGGGGCGAGGGGCCAGAGACCCAGTACTTC
TRBJ2-7	TRBV11-2	TRBD2	-	CASSSPWVAGIYEQYF	TGTGCCAGCAGCTCCCCGTGGGTAGCGGGAATCTACGAGCAGTACTTC
TRBJ1-3	TRBV6-5	-	-	CASSYSGGTGNTIYF	TGTGCCAGCAGTTACTCTGGGGGTACGGGAAACACCATATATTTT
TRBJ2-1	TRBV6-5	-	-	CASSYGPGPNEQFF	TGTGCCAGCAGTTACGGGCCAGGTCCGAATGAGCAGTTCTTC
TRBJ2-3	TRBV13	-	-	CASSFPGNPPDTQYF	TGTGCCAGCAGCTTCCCCGGGAACCCCCCAGATACGCAGTATTTT
TRBJ2-5	TRBV7-3	TRBD2	-	CASSLGDSGWQETQYF	TGTGCCAGCAGCTTAGGTGATAGCGGGTGGCAAGAGACCCAGTACTTC
TRBJ2-7	TRBV9	-	once	CASSPSGAPYEQYF	TGTGCCAGCAGCCCCTCTGGGGCCCCCTACGAGCAGTACTTC
TRBJ1-6	TRBV6-5	-	-	CASSTPSSNSPLHF	TGTGCCAGCAGTACCCCTTCGTCGAATTCACCCCTCCACTTT
TRBJ2-1	TRBV30	TRBD1	-	CAWGQGGSYNEQFF	TGTGCCTGGGGACAGGGCGGGTCCTACAATGAGCAGTTCTTC
TRBJ2-1	TRBV27	TRBD1	-	CASSPRGQGYNEQFF	TGTGCCAGCAGTCCCCGGGGACAGGGGTACAATGAGCAGTTCTTC
TRBJ2-5	TRBV4-1	TRBD1	-	CASSQVPQGAGETQYF	TGCGCCAGCAGCCAAGTCCCTCAGGGGGCTGGGGAGACCCAGTACTTC
TRBJ2-6	TRBV4-3	-	-	CASSQDPRGSGANVLTF	TGCGCCAGCAGCCAAGATCCAAGGGGCTCTGGGGCCAACGTCCTGACTTTC